This T cell receptor beta chain is drawn from a study of vaccination and CD4 T cells after COVID-19 (dated by TCRdb to about 2022). With respect to the entire study: SARS-CoV-2 positivity had been established in the convalescent patients by nasal swab PCR, and mild disease was recorded in about 9 of these patients and severe disease in one. Post-COVID blood samples were collected from convalescent patients a median of around 100 days after diagnosis, with a range of roughly 30 to 170 days. In the convalescent cohort there were six males and four females, among whom were two Hispanic individuals, seven Caucasians, two Asians and one multiracial person. The cultures were stimulated with overlapping spike peptide pools from SARS-CoV-2 and from the common cold coronaviruses HCoV-NL63, HCoV-OC43 and HCoV-229E. Post-vaccine blood samples were obtained a median of around 67 days after the second vaccine dose, with a range of about 13 to 241 days. In control cultures, a CEFX viral epitope pool was used as positive control, an HIV-1 Nef peptide pool was used as negative control, or no peptide was added. In 10 COVID-19 convalescent patients and 4 infection-naive healthy vaccine recipients, the spike-specific CD4+ TCR repertoire before mRNA vaccination was compared with the repertoire after mRNA vaccination. Participants got two doses of the Pfizer-BioNTech BNT162b2 vaccine (n=8) or two doses of the Moderna mRNA-1273 vaccine (n=2).

Study-wide conclusions, independent of this receptor: In convalescent patients, a median roughly 83% of post-vaccine SARS-CoV-2-reactive clones were detected only after vaccination, and vaccine-specific priming was suggested by this finding. Although the median number of SARS-CoV-2-reactive clonotypes went up from fewer than 25 after infection to approximately 40 after vaccination, the increase was not significant. In convalescent patients, nearly all vaccine-specific clones (304 of 307) were found to be mono-reactive for SARS-CoV-2 spike rather than cross-reactive with common cold coronaviruses. Only a relatively small number of convalescent patients were included in the study, and early timepoints following natural infection were not analyzed.

Worth noting for this clonotype: Its antigen specificity is not known. No much larger clone exists at a distance of one base, and base qualities are not known.

Libraries were constructed by PCR. DNA from cultured CD4+ T cells underwent TCR sequencing with the Oncomine TCR Beta short-read assay at the Johns Hopkins FTIC core. The QIAamp micro DNA kit was used to extract genomic DNA from the cultured CD4+ T cells. The Oncomine TCR Beta libraries from cultured CD4+ T cells were pooled using unique dual indexes and then sequenced on an Illumina iSeq 100. As for how the authors treated the data: Non-productive sequences were removed, and CDR3s not starting with C, not ending with F or W, or shorter than 7 amino acids were discarded. The MANAFEST web application identified antigen-specific clonotypes by comparing peptide-stimulated wells against reference wells and other culture wells. For a clone to be called positive, the clone needed an FDR below 0.05, an odds ratio above 5, and a productive frequency above 0.1% in at least two of three replicate wells. Clonotypes that were significantly expanded in both SARS-CoV-2 spike wells and at least one common cold coronavirus spike condition were defined as cross-reactive. CDR3 homology was assessed with Levenshtein distances (stringdist) and unrooted phylogenetic trees (ape) in R version 3.6.1. TCRdb applied fastp at Q25 and MiXCR to the public reads, then kept only in-frame beta chains. Rows with one shared CDR3 protein collapse into an entry with the most common genes and DNA. TCRdb's processing, not the authors' own work, is the source of the V and J calls. The sample has just under 20,000 distinct CDR3 sequences on record, over 40% of them singletons. 9.6% of the sample belongs to the ten largest clones.

The intended sense of this specimen's treatment or condition label: approximately 11-day PBMC culture with coronavirus spike peptide pools or control peptides (ViraFEST assay). The ViraFEST assay, used in the study, expanded antigen-specific T cells with peptide pools and then identified the expanded clonotypes through TCR sequencing. The positive SARS-CoV-2 PCR tests of the convalescent patients were dated from March to December 2020, before the Alpha, Beta and Delta variants emerged in the United States. PBMCs were cultured at two million per well in IMDM supplemented with approximately 5% human AB serum and around 10 IU/ml IL-2, with 9.5 to 10 ug/ml peptide pools added. Half of the culture medium was replaced with fresh IL-2-containing medium on days 3 and 7. After approximately eleven days of culture, CD4+ T cells were isolated by negative selection with the EasySep CD4+ T cell isolation kit. Ficoll-Paque Plus gradient centrifugation was used to isolate PBMCs from whole blood, and the isolated PBMCs were then either used fresh or cryopreserved at -140C. In general, triplicate wells were set up for every culture condition.

The CDR3 measures 14 amino acids from cysteine to phenylalanine. The only DNA kept is the CDR3, 42 bases in frame from the first base. The germline V gene (reference sequence) sets CDR1 to DFQATT and CDR2 to SNEGSKA. V trim: 7 bases; J trim: 0 bases; unmatched bases: 9. Sequenced material: CD4+ T cells from blood, cultured in vitro. The receptor chain draws on TRBV20-1 and TRBJ2-7; 7 junctional bases match TRBD1. The source of this sequence is a human donor who had recovered from COVID-19. For the CDR3, the sequence is CSVRDRVLSYEQYF. DNA sequence: TGCAGTGTTCGCGACAGGGTCCTCTCCTACGAGCAGTACTTC.